Below, 8 T cell receptor beta chains from the same sample are listed, as sequenced in a study of T-cell reconstitution after alpha-beta-depleted transplantation in children. The TCRbeta library was prepared with unique molecular identifiers. MiXCR, applied by TCRdb to the PCR reads, yields one record per CDR3 protein. The sample carries hundreds of thousands of distinct CDR3 sequences, about 17% recorded once. Material: PBMCs, mostly from graft donor cells, obtained 360 days after TCRalphabeta/CD19-depleted stem cell transplant. Receptors originate from a boy in the first two years of life who had a stem cell transplant for Wiskott-Aldrich syndrome, so the T cells may come from the graft donor.

This clonotype was seen only a few times. V is TRBV12-3 or TRBV12-4 and J is TRBJ2-2, with D perhaps TRBD1 (6 bases). V was clipped by 6 bases and J by 7 bases, with 12 bases between them. CDR3 size: 13 residues. As DNA, the CDR3 is TGTGCCAGCAGCAGGGGATCGGGCGGGGAGCTGTTTTTT. Its translation: CASSRGSGGELFF.

V is TRBV5-1 and J is TRBJ2-7, with D possibly matching TRBD2 (6 bases). The CDR3 contains 16 residues. CDR1 SGHRS and CDR2 YFSETQ come from the germline V gene. V dropped 5 bases and J dropped 3 bases, with 21 bases sitting between them. CDR3: CASRSGGPGGFYEQYF. The CDR3 bases are TGCGCCAGCAGGAGCGGAGGGCCAGGAGGGTTCTACGAGCAGTACTTC.

The table lists this clonotype with a few counts. This chain links TRBV28 with TRBJ2-5; 8 bases line up with TRBD1. The CDR3 totals 14 residues. Trimming took 3 bases from V and 9 from J; bases not matched to a gene: 9. Germline V gene sequence: CDR1 MDHEN, CDR2 SYDVKM. The CDR3 DNA is TGTGCCAGCAGTTTCCCGGACAGGGTCACGGCCCAGTACTTC. This translates into CASSFPDRVTAQYF.

This chain links TRBV5-1 with TRBJ2-7, with 8 nucleotides matching TRBD1. Germline CDR1 and CDR2: SGHRS and YFSETQ. CDR3 length: 16 residues. Trimming cost V 2 bases and J 0 bases; bases outside gene matches: 7. The DNA of the CDR3 is TGCGCCAGCAGCTTAACGGGACAGGTGAACTCCTACGAGCAGTACTTC. Translation gives CASSLTGQVNSYEQYF.

The chain carries TRBV7-2 and TRBJ2-1; 8 bases are shared with TRBD2. Germline lookup yields CDR1 SGHTA and CDR2 FQGNSA. The CDR3 sequence is 16 residues long. Trimming removed 9 bases from V and 4 bases from J; junction bases left unmatched: 14. CDR3 amino acids: CASRARISGVYNEQFF. CDR3 coding DNA: TGTGCCAGTCGAGCCCGTATTAGCGGGGTGTACAATGAGCAGTTCTTC. Together with reference TRBV7-2 and TRBJ2-1, the CDR3 gives the full variable domain: GAGVSQSPSNKVTEKGKDVELRCDPISGHTALYWYRQSLGQGLEFLIYFQGNSAPDKSGLPSDRFSAERTGGSVSTLTIQRTQQEDSAVYLCASRARISGVYNEQFFGPGTRLTVL.

The sample holds many counts of this clonotype. This sequence joins TRBV25-1 and TRBJ2-2; 11 bases match TRBD2. The V gene's germline CDR1 is MGHDK and CDR2 SYGVNS. This CDR3 is 15 amino acids long. Germline trimming cut 6 bases from V and 4 bases from J; bases unmatched to any gene: 4. The DNA for the CDR3 is TGTGCCAGCAGAGTAGCGGGAGGGGGCACCGGGGAGCTGTTTTTT. Encoded protein: CASRVAGGGTGELFF.

The chain has TRBV6-5 and TRBJ1-6, with 11 bases fitting TRBD1. The germline V gene has CDR1 MNHEY and CDR2 SVGAGI. This CDR3 has 16 amino acids. Trimming removed 6 bases from V and 5 bases from J; junction bases left unmatched: 6. CDR3 sequence (DNA): TGTGCCAGCAGCGCCCCGGACAGGGGGCATAATTCACCCCTCCACTTT. This encodes CASSAPDRGHNSPLHF.

This clonotype has more than one count but fewer than ten. The rearrangement uses TRBV5-1 and TRBJ2-3, with 15 bases matching TRBD2. The CDR3 consists of 15 residues. V was clipped by 3 bases and J by 9 bases; unmatched bases: 5. Per the germline V gene, CDR1 is SGHRS and CDR2 is YFSETQ. CDR3 loop: CASSSGLAGGATQYF. CDR3 sequence (DNA): TGCGCCAGCAGCTCGGGACTAGCGGGGGGAGCGACGCAGTATTTT. The full variable domain, in which reference TRBV5-1 and TRBJ2-3 provide the parts outside the CDR3, is KAGVTQTPRYLIKTRGQQVTLSCSPISGHRSVSWYQQTPGQGLQFLFEYFSETQRNKGNFPGRFSGRQFSNSRSEMNVSTLELGDSALYLCASSSGLAGGATQYFGPGTRLTVL.